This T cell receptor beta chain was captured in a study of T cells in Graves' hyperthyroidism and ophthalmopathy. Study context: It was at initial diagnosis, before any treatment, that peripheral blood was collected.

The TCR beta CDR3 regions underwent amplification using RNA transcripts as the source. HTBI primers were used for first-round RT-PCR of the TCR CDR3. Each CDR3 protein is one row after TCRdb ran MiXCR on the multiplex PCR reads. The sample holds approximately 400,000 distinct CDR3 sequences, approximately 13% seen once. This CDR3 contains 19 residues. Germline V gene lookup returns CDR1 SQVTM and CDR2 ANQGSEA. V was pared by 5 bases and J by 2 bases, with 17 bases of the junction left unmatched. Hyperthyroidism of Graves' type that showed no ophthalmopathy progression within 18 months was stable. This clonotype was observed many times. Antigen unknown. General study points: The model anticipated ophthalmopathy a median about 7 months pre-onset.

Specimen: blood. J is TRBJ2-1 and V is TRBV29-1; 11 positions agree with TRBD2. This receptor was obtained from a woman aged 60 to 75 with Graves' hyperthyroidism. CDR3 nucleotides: TGCAGCGTTTTCTCCGGGACTAGCGGCTCAATAGGGGCCTACAATGAGCAGTTCTTC. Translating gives CSVFSGTSGSIGAYNEQFF.